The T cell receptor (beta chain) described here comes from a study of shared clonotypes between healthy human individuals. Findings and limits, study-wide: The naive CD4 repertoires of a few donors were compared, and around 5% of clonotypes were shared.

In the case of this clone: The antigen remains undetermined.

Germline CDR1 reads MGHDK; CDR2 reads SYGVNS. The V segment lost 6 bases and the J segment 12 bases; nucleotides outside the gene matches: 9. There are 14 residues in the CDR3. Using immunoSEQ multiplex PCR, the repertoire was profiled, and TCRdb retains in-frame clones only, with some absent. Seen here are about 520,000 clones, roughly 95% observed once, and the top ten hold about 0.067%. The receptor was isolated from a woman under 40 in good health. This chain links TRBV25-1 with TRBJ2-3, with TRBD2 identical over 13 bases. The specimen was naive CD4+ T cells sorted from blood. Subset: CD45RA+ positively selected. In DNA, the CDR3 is TGTGCCAGCAGAGACCTGGGACTAGCGGGACCTCAGTATTTT. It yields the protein CASRDLGLAGPQYF. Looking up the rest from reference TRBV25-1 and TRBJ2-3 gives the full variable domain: EADIYQTPRYLVIGTGKKITLECSQTMGHDKMYWYQQDPGMELHLIHYSYGVNSTEKGDLSSESTVSRIRTEHFPLTLESARPSHTSQYLCASRDLGLAGPQYFGPGTRLTVL.